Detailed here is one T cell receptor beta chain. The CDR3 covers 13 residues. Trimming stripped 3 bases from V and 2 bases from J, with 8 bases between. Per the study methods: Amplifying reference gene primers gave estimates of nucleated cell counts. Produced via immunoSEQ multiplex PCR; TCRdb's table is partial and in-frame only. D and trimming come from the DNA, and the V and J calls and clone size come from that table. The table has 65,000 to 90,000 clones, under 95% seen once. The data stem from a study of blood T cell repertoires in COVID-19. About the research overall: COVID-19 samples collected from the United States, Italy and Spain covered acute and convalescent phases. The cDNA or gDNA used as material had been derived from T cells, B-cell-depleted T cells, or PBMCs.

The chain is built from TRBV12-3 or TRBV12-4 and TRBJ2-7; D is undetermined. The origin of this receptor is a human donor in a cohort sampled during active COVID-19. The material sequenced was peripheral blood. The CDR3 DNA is TGTGCCAGCAGTTTTGTCACAGCCTACGAGCAGTACTTC. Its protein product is CASSFVTAYEQYF.